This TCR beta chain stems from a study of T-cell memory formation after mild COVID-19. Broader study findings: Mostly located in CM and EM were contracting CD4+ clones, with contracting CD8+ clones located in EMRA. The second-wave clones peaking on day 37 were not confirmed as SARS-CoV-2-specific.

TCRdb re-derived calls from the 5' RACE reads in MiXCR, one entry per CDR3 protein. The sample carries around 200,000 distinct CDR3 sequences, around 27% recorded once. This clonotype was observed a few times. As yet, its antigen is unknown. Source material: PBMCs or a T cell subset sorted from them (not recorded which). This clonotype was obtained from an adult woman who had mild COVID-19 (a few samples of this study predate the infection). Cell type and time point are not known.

The CDR3 loop reads CASSPTGAGKETQYF. CDR3 nucleotide sequence: TGTGCCAGCAGTCCGACAGGTGCTGGCAAAGAGACCCAGTACTTC. The gene calls are TRBV3-1 and TRBJ2-5; perhaps TRBD1 as D (6 bases). Germline loops: CDR1 LGHDT, CDR2 YNNKEL (reference sequence). V lost 6 bases to trimming and J lost 3 bases, with 17 bases between them. The CDR3 sequence is 15 residues long.